Given below is one TCR beta chain in context. The data derive from a study of blood T cell repertoires in COVID-19. The overall study: From the United States, Italy and Spain came samples of acute and convalescent COVID-19. The analysed material was cDNA or gDNA that came from T cells, B-cell-depleted T cells, or PBMCs.

The CDR3 sequence is 16 residues long. The V segment lost 0 bases and the J segment 8 bases; nucleotides outside the gene matches: 8. Germline-derived CDR1 and CDR2 are SGHDN and FVKESK. In Seattle, patients joined the study during active infection and were tracked longitudinally. Original methodology: Estimates of nucleated cell counts were drawn from the amplification of reference gene primers. Only in-frame clones appear in the TCRdb table, and some are missing; sequencing was by immunoSEQ multiplex PCR. The DNA was the basis for D and trimming; V, J and clone size are from that table. The sample has 150,000 to 200,000 clones, 85% to 90% seen once.

This sequence originates from a woman aged 70-85 years with COVID-19, enrolled during active disease. The sample consisted of peripheral blood. This sequence joins TRBV14 and TRBJ2-1; 9 nucleotides line up with TRBD1. The CDR3 is CASSQDWGQGRYEQFF. The CDR3 DNA follows: TGTGCCAGCAGCCAAGATTGGGGACAGGGTCGCTATGAGCAGTTCTTC.